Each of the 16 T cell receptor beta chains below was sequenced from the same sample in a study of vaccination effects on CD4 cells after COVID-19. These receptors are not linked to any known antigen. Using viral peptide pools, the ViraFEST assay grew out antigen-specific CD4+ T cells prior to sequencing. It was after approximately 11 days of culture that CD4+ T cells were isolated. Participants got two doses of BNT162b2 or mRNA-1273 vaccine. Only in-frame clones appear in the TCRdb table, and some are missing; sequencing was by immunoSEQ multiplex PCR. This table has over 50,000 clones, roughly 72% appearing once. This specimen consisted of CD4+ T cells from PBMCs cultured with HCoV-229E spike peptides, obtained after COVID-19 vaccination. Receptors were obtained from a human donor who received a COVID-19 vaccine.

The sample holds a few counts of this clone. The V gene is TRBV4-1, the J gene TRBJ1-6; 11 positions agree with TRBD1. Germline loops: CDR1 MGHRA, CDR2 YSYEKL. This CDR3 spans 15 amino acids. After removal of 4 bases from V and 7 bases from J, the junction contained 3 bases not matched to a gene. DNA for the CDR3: TGCGCCAGCAGCCTAGGGACAGGGGGAAATTCACCCCTCCACTTT. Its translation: CASSLGTGGNSPLHF.

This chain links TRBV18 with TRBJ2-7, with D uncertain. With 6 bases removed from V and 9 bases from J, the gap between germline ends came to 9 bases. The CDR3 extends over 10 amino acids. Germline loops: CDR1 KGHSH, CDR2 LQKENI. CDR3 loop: CASSSTGQYV. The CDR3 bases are TGTGCCAGCTCTTCTACCGGGCAGTACGTC.

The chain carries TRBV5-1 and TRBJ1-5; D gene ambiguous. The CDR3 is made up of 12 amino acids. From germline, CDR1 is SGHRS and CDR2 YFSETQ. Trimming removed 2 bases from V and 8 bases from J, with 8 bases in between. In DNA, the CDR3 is TGCGCCAGCAGCTTTGATGGGGAGCCCCAGCATTTT. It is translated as CASSFDGEPQHF.

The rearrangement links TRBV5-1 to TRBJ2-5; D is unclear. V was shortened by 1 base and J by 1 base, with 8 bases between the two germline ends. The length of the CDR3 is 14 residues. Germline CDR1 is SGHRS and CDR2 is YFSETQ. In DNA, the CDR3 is TGCGCCAGCAGCTTGACCCACGGCCAAGAGACCCAGTACTTC. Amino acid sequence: CASSLTHGQETQYF.

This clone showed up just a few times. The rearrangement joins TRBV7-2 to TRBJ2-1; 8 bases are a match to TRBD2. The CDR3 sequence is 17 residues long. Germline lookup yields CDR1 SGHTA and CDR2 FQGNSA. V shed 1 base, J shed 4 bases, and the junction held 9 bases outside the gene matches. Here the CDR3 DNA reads TGTGCCAGCAGCTTAGAAGGTTTCGGGGGGGGTTACAATGAGCAGTTCTTC. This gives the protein CASSLEGFGGGYNEQFF.

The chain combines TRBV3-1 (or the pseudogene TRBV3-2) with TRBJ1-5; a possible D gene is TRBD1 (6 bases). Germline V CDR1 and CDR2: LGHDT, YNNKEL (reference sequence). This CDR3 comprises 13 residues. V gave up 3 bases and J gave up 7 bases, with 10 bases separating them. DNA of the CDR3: TGTGCCAGCAGCCACAGGGGAGTCCAGCCCCAGCATTTT. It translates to CASSHRGVQPQHF.

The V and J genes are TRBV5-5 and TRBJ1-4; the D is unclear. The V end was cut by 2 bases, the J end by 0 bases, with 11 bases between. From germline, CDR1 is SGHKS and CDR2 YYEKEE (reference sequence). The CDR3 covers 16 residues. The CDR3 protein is CASSLGWQTTNEKLFF. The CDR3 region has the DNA TGTGCCAGCAGCTTAGGTTGGCAGACAACTAATGAAAAACTGTTTTTT.

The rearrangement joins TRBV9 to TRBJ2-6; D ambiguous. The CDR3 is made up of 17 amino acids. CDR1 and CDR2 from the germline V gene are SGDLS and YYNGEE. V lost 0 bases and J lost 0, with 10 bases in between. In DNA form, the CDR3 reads TGTGCCAGCAGCGTAGATTTGTCGGTCTCTGGGGCCAACGTCCTGACTTTC. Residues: CASSVDLSVSGANVLTF.

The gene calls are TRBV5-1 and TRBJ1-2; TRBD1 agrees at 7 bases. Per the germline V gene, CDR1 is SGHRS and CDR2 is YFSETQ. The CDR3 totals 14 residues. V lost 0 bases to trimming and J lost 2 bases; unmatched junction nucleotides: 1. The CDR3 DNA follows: TGCGCCAGCAGCTTGGCCAGGGGGAACTATGGCTACACCTTC. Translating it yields CASSLARGNYGYTF.

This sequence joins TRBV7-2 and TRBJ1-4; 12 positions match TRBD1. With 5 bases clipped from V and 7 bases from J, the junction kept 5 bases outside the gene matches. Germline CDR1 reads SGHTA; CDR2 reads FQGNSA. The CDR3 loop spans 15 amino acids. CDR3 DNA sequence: TGTGCCAGCAGCCCGGGACAGGGGGCTGGTGAAAAACTGTTTTTT. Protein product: CASSPGQGAGEKLFF. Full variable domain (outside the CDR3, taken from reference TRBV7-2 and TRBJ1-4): GAGVSQSPSNKVTEKGKDVELRCDPISGHTALYWYRQSLGQGLEFLIYFQGNSAPDKSGLPSDRFSAERTGGSVSTLTIQRTQQEDSAVYLCASSPGQGAGEKLFFGSGTQLSVL.

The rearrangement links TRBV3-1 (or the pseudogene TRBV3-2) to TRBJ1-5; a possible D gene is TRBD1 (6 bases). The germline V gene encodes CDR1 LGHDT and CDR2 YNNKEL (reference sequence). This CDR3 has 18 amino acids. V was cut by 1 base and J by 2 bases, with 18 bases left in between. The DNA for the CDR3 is TGTGCCAGCAGCCAAGGGTTTCAGGGGCCGGAGCGCAATCAGCCCCAGCATTTT. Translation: CASSQGFQGPERNQPQHF.

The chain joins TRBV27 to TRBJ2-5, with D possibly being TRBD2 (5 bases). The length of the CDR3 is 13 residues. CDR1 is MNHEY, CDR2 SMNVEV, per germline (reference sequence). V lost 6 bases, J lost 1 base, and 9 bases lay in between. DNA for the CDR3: TGTGCCAGCAGGCTCGGGGTCCAAGAGACCCAGTACTTC. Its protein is CASRLGVQETQYF.

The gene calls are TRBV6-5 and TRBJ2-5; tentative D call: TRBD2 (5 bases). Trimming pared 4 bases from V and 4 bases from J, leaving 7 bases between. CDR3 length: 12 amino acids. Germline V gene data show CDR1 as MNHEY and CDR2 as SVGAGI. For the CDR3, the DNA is TGTGCCAGCAGTTTCAGCGGAGAGACCCAGTACTTC. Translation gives CASSFSGETQYF.

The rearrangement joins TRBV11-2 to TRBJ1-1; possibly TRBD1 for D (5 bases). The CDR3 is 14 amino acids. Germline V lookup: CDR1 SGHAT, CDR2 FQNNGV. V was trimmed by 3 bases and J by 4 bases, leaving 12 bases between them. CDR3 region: CASSLSRDGTEAFF. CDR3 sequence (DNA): TGTGCCAGCAGCTTGTCCAGGGACGGCACTGAAGCTTTCTTT.

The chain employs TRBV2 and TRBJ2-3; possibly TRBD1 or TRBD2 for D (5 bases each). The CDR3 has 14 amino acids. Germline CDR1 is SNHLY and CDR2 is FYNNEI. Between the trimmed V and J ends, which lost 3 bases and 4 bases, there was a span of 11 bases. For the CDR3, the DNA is TGTGCCAGCAGTGACCTAGGGGAGTCAGATACGCAGTATTTT. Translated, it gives CASSDLGESDTQYF. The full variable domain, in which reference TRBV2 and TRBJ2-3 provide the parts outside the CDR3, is EPEVTQTPSHQVTQMGQEVILRCVPISNHLYFYWYRQILGQKVEFLVSFYNNEISEKSEIFDDQFSVERPDGSNFTLKIRSTKLEDSAMYFCASSDLGESDTQYFGPGTRLTVL.

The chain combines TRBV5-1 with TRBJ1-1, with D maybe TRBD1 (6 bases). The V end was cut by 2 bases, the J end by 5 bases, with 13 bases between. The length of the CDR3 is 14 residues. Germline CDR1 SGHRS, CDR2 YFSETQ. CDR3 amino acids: CASSFLQGNTEAFF. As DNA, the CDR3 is TGCGCCAGCAGCTTCCTACAGGGAAATACTGAAGCTTTCTTT.